These 27 T cell receptor beta chains originate from one sample sequenced in a study of cytotoxic CD8 clonotypes in ibrutinib-treated CLL. The data were produced by immunoSEQ multiplex PCR, yet TCRdb's version contains in-frame clones alone and is incomplete. The sample lists 110,000 to 150,000 clones; 70% to 80% were seen once. Sequences were derived from PBMCs, sampled after 24 months of ibrutinib treatment. Every receptor here comes from a human donor with chronic lymphocytic leukemia.

V gene TRBV7-6 combines with J gene TRBJ1-2, with D unclear. V lost 2 bases and J 2 bases, leaving 9 bases between the germline ends. Germline lookup yields CDR1 SGHVS and CDR2 FNYEAQ. The length of the CDR3 is 14 residues. The CDR3 coding sequence is TGTGCCAGCAGCTTATCGGTTGGAAACTATGGCTACACCTTC. It codes for CASSLSVGNYGYTF. The variable domain in full, completed from reference TRBV7-6 and TRBJ1-2, reads GAGVSQSPRYKVTKRGQDVALRCDPISGHVSLYWYRQALGQGPEFLTYFNYEAQQDKSGLPNDRFSAERPEGSISTLTIQRTEQRDSAMYRCASSLSVGNYGYTFGSGTRLTVV.

The chain uses TRBV6-1 and TRBJ2-5; the D is unclear. The CDR3 is 11 amino acids. Germline V gene lookup returns CDR1 MNHNS and CDR2 SASEGT. The ends were cut back, 7 bases at V and 3 bases at J, with 6 bases in the middle. CDR3 protein: CASKGKETQYF. In nucleotides, the CDR3 is TGTGCCAGCAAAGGAAAAGAGACCCAGTACTTC.

This clone was counted ten times or more. The chain joins TRBV5-6 to TRBJ2-7; 10 positions agree with TRBD1. V gave up 0 bases and J gave up 6 bases; unmatched junction bases: 0. This CDR3 contains 13 residues. Germline assignment: CDR1 SGHDT and CDR2 YYEEEE. The CDR3 DNA reads as TGTGCCAGCAGCTTGGGGGACAGGGGCGAGCAGTACTTC. It encodes CASSLGDRGEQYF.

The V and J genes are TRBV7-2 and TRBJ1-6, with 7 nucleotides matching TRBD1. Germline lookup yields CDR1 SGHTA and CDR2 FQGNSA. Trimming at V came to 2 bases and at J to 9 bases, leaving 1 base not matched to a gene. This CDR3 comprises 13 residues. For the CDR3, the DNA is TGTGCCAGCAGCTTACCAGGGGGTTCACCCCTCCACTTT. It encodes CASSLPGGSPLHF.

A single count supports this clone. The chain carries TRBV28 and TRBJ2-7; D possibly matches TRBD1 or TRBD2 (5 bases each). Per germline, CDR1 MDHEN and CDR2 SYDVKM. V lost 5 bases to trimming and J lost 2 bases, with 13 bases between them. This CDR3 has 14 amino acids. The DNA of the CDR3 is TGTGCCAGCAGTACCCGCGAGGGGACCTACGAGCAGTACTTC. Translation: CASSTREGTYEQYF. Full variable domain (rest looked up from reference TRBV28 and TRBJ2-7): DVKVTQSSRYLVKRTGEKVFLECVQDMDHENMFWYRQDPGLGLRLIYFSYDVKMKEKGDIPEGYSVSREKKERFSLILESASTNQTSMYLCASSTREGTYEQYFGPGTRLTVT.

The rearrangement uses TRBV2 and TRBJ2-2; the match to TRBD1 covers 11 bases. The CDR3 loop spans 16 amino acids. In germline, CDR1 is SNHLY, CDR2 FYNNEI. J was trimmed by 5 bases and V by 6 bases; bases with no gene match: 8. The CDR3 loop is CASRDGQGATTGELFF. CDR3 sequence (DNA): TGTGCCAGCAGAGACGGACAGGGGGCGACGACCGGGGAGCTGTTTTTT. The full variable domain, with the rest looked up from reference TRBV2 and TRBJ2-2, is EPEVTQTPSHQVTQMGQEVILRCVPISNHLYFYWYRQILGQKVEFLVSFYNNEISEKSEIFDDQFSVERPDGSNFTLKIRSTKLEDSAMYFCASRDGQGATTGELFFGEGSRLTVL.

The V and J genes are TRBV19 and TRBJ1-5; D gene uncertain. Germline loops: CDR1 LNHDA, CDR2 SQIVND (reference sequence). V lost 7 bases and J 7 bases, leaving 14 bases between the germline ends. The CDR3 covers 13 residues. The DNA of the CDR3 is TGTGCCAGTACCGAACAGACGGGGCAGCCCCAGCATTTT. It is translated as CASTEQTGQPQHF.

The chain carries TRBV27 and TRBJ1-5, with D unclear. V was pared by 4 bases and J by 0 bases, with 4 bases between. The CDR3 extends over 13 amino acids. The germline V gene has CDR1 MNHEY and CDR2 SMNVEV (reference sequence). The CDR3 here is CASSSPSNQPQHF. CDR3 DNA sequence: TGTGCCAGCAGTTCCCCTAGCAATCAGCCCCAGCATTTT.

The chain couples TRBV5-6 to TRBJ2-2; D is uncertain. Trimming left V 0 bases short and J 6 bases short, with 0 bases between. The germline V gene has CDR1 SGHDT and CDR2 YYEEEE. This CDR3 contains 11 residues. CDR3 bases: TGTGCCAGCAGCTTGGCCGGGGAGCTGTTTTTT. Translating gives CASSLAGELFF.

The J gene is TRBJ1-2, the V gene TRBV11-2, with a possible D match to TRBD1 (5 bases). Germline values: CDR1 SGHAT, CDR2 FQNNGV. Trimming took 4 bases from V and 4 from J, leaving 19 bases between them. CDR3 size: 16 residues. Here the CDR3 DNA reads TGTGCCAGCAGCTCCCCCCGGGGGAGGCGACCCTATGGCTACACCTTC. Protein: CASSSPRGRRPYGYTF. The variable domain in full, completed from reference TRBV11-2 and TRBJ1-2, reads EAGVAQSPRYKIIEKRQSVAFWCNPISGHATLYWYQQILGQGPKLLIQFQNNGVVDDSQLPKDRFSAERLKGVDSTLKIQPAKLEDSAVYLCASSSPRGRRPYGYTFGSGTRLTVV.

A word on this clone: One end of the junction is discordant with germline, which a read error may explain. The rearrangement links TRBV7-7 to TRBJ2-3; D is possibly TRBD2 (6 bases). The CDR3 runs 12 residues. Per germline, CDR1 SSHAT and CDR2 FNYEAQ (reference sequence). The CDR3 DNA reads as TGTGCTAGCAGCCCCGGGGGAGATACGCAGTATTTT. Translating gives CASSPGGDTQYF.

This chain connects TRBV28 to TRBJ2-7; TRBD2 matches at 7 bases. V gave up 3 bases and J gave up 2 bases; unmatched junction bases: 4. Germline CDR1 reads MDHEN; CDR2 reads SYDVKM. CDR3 size: 14 residues. The CDR3 sequence is CASSFLAETYEQYF. CDR3 in DNA: TGTGCCAGCAGTTTCCTAGCGGAGACCTACGAGCAGTACTTC.

The chain couples TRBV11-2 to TRBJ2-3, with D maybe TRBD2 (6 bases). This CDR3 contains 14 residues. Deletions cut 0 bases from V and 4 bases from J, with 8 bases between. Germline CDR1 reads SGHAT; CDR2 reads FQNNGV. The CDR3, as DNA: TGTGCCAGCAGCTTAGATCCGGGGGCAGATACGCAGTATTTT. Translated: CASSLDPGADTQYF.

This clone was recorded once. The chain links TRBV5-6 to TRBJ2-3, with D perhaps TRBD1 (6 bases). Germline V gene sequence: CDR1 SGHDT, CDR2 YYEEEE. V was cut by 4 bases and J by 6 bases, with 15 bases left in between. The CDR3 is 14 amino acids. The CDR3 region has the DNA TGTGCCAGCAGCCCCGAGGGGGTCCCCGATACGCAGTATTTT. This gives the protein CASSPEGVPDTQYF.

V and J are TRBV7-9 and TRBJ2-3, with D possibly being TRBD1 or TRBD2 (5 bases each). Deletions cut 5 bases from V and 8 bases from J, with 23 bases between. CDR3 length: 16 residues. Germline values: CDR1 SEHNR, CDR2 FQNEAQ (reference sequence). In DNA form, the CDR3 reads TGTGCCAGCAGCGAGCCCAAGGGGCGTTCCCGGGGTACGCAGTATTTT. Translation gives CASSEPKGRSRGTQYF.

This chain joins TRBV18 and TRBJ1-1; D is unresolved. CDR3 length: 17 residues. Trimming shortened V by 2 bases and J by 0 bases, and 16 bases separated the two germline ends. In germline, CDR1 is KGHSH, CDR2 LQKENI. DNA of the CDR3: TGTGCCAGCTCACCATCATTAGTAGGCGGCGTGAACACTGAAGCTTTCTTT. Protein product: CASSPSLVGGVNTEAFF.

This rearrangement joins TRBV19 to TRBJ2-5; D assignment may be TRBD1 or TRBD2 (5 bases each). The CDR3 loop spans 14 amino acids. The V gene lost 1 base and the J gene lost 2 bases, with 8 bases spanning the gap. Germline V gene sequence: CDR1 LNHDA, CDR2 SQIVND (reference sequence). CDR3 nucleotide sequence: TGTGCCAGTAGTATAGGTTGGGGGCAAGAGACCCAGTACTTC. Translation gives CASSIGWGQETQYF.

This chain connects TRBV11-2 to TRBJ1-1; D is unresolved. The V end lost 0 bases, the J end lost 11 bases, and 7 bases lay between the germline ends. CDR3 size: 11 residues. Germline-derived CDR1 and CDR2 are SGHAT and FQNNGV. Here the CDR3 reads CASSLELQAFF. The CDR3 DNA reads TGTGCCAGCAGCTTAGAGTTACAGGCTTTCTTT.

V and J are TRBV2 and TRBJ2-1, with TRBD2 matching over 8 bases. The CDR3 has 13 residues. After removal of 6 bases from V and 5 bases from J, the junction contained 3 bases not matched to a gene. CDR1 is SNHLY and CDR2 is FYNNEI in the germline V gene. The CDR3 here is CASRQLADNEQFF. The CDR3 DNA reads TGTGCCAGCAGGCAACTAGCGGACAATGAGCAGTTCTTC.

J is TRBJ2-6 and V is TRBV5-1; D is unresolved. Trimming cost V 5 bases and J 1 base, with 16 bases left between them. The germline V gene encodes CDR1 SGHRS and CDR2 YFSETQ. This CDR3 region has 17 residues. DNA of the CDR3: TGCGCCAGCAGTCCCGGGCCTGGGCTTTCTGGGGCCAACGTCCTGACTTTC. Its translation is CASSPGPGLSGANVLTF.

The J gene is TRBJ2-3, the V gene TRBV2; TRBD2 matches 8 bases. Germline CDR1 is SNHLY and CDR2 is FYNNEI. V was clipped by 2 bases and J by 2 bases; unmatched bases: 6. CDR3 length equals 16 residues. The CDR3 coding sequence is TGTGCCAGCAGTGAATGGGGCGGGAGGAACACAGATACGCAGTATTTT. Protein sequence: CASSEWGGRNTDTQYF.

The genes are TRBV7-3 and TRBJ1-3; D remains unclear. The CDR3 length is 15 residues. The germline CDR1 and CDR2 sequences are SGHTA and FQGTGA. Trimming stripped 2 bases from V and 0 bases from J, with 8 bases between. The CDR3 is CASSLALGSGNTIYF. DNA of the CDR3: TGTGCCAGCAGCTTAGCGTTGGGCTCTGGAAACACCATATATTTT.

As concerns this clone: The junction departs from the called germline gene at one end, perhaps through a read error. The chain recombines TRBV7-7 with TRBJ1-1, with TRBD1 as a possible D gene (6 bases). The germline CDR1 and CDR2 sequences are SSHAT and FNYEAQ (reference sequence). There are 13 residues in the CDR3. The CDR3 DNA is TGTGCTAGCAGCCGACAGGAGAACACTGAAGCTTTCTTT. Its translation: CASSRQENTEAFF.

The chain recombines TRBV6-1 with TRBJ1-1; unclear D gene. The CDR3 length is 13 residues. Looked up from germline, CDR1 is MNHNS and CDR2 is SASEGT. Trimming pared 2 bases from V and 3 bases from J, leaving 7 bases between. CDR3 bases: TGTGCCAGCAGTGAATTTCTGGACACTGAAGCTTTCTTT. The encoded protein is CASSEFLDTEAFF.

V and J are TRBV18 and TRBJ1-1; TRBD1 matches 7 bases. Germline V lookup: CDR1 KGHSH, CDR2 LQKENI. The CDR3 is made up of 14 amino acids. V lost 8 bases and J lost 4; bases outside the gene matches: 10. Here the CDR3 reads CASQEGGGGTEAFF. In nucleotides, the CDR3 is TGTGCCAGCCAGGAAGGAGGGGGCGGCACTGAAGCTTTCTTT.

As to this clone: Different DNA sequences within this sample yield the same CDR3. This chain uses TRBV5-1 with TRBJ1-2; no firm D call. Per germline, CDR1 SGHRS and CDR2 YFSETQ. Deletions cut 0 bases from V and 8 bases from J, with 8 bases between. The CDR3 is 12 residues long. The CDR3 DNA is TGCGCCAGCAGCTTGGCGGGCGAGGGCTACACCTTC. Its translation is CASSLAGEGYTF.

The chain links TRBV11-2 to TRBJ2-5, with D tentatively TRBD1 (6 bases). V lost 8 bases to trimming and J lost 5 bases, with 15 bases between them. Germline V gene lookup returns CDR1 SGHAT and CDR2 FQNNGV. This CDR3 spans 13 amino acids. CDR3 DNA: TGTGCCAGCCGTCGGGACACCTGGGAGACCCAGTACTTC. Protein sequence: CASRRDTWETQYF.